Presented here are 4 T cell receptor beta chains from one specimen sequenced in a study of cytomegalovirus exposure and HLA in healthy donors. PCR employed 60 Vbeta and 13 Jbeta primers. Assay used: immunoSEQ multiplex PCR; TCRdb lists only in-frame clones, some missing. The table shows approximately 130,000 clones, with approximately 80% occurring only once. The sample taken for sequencing was PBMCs. Every receptor here comes from a woman in her 40s in good health and CMV-seropositive.

The chain recombines TRBV11-2 with TRBJ2-2; 7 bases are a match to TRBD2. Germline assignment: CDR1 SGHAT and CDR2 FQNNGV. V lost 5 bases and J lost 6; bases outside the gene matches: 3. This CDR3 is 13 amino acids long. The CDR3 loop is CASSPRGAGELFF. In DNA, the CDR3 is TGTGCCAGCAGCCCCCGGGGGGCCGGGGAGCTGTTTTTT. Complete variable domain (other parts from reference TRBV11-2 and TRBJ2-2): EAGVAQSPRYKIIEKRQSVAFWCNPISGHATLYWYQQILGQGPKLLIQFQNNGVVDDSQLPKDRFSAERLKGVDSTLKIQPAKLEDSAVYLCASSPRGAGELFFGEGSRLTVL.

The J gene is TRBJ1-4, the V gene TRBV9; 8 bases agree with TRBD1. Germline V lookup: CDR1 SGDLS, CDR2 YYNGEE. The J segment lost 5 bases and the V segment lost 6 bases, leaving 6 bases of the junction unmatched. This CDR3 is built from 14 residues. DNA for the CDR3: TGTGCCAGCACCGAGGACAGGGAGAATGAAAAACTGTTTTTT. Translated: CASTEDRENEKLFF.

The chain uses TRBV14 and TRBJ2-1, with TRBD2 matching over 8 bases. This CDR3 comprises 17 residues. Germline assignment: CDR1 SGHDN and CDR2 FVKESK. The ends lost 3 bases at V and 4 bases at J; junction bases unmatched: 11. The CDR3 sequence is CASSHHIITSGYNEQFF. CDR3 nucleotides: TGTGCCAGCAGCCACCACATTATAACTAGCGGTTACAATGAGCAGTTCTTC.

The rearrangement links TRBV7-2 to TRBJ2-7, with 8 bases matching TRBD2. Germline V CDR1 and CDR2: SGHTA, FQGNSA. With V trimmed by 2 bases and J by 2 bases, 5 bases remained unmatched. This CDR3 is built from 15 residues. The CDR3 nucleotides are TGTGCCAGCAGCTTAAGAGCGGGGGTGGCCTACGAGCAGTACTTC. This encodes CASSLRAGVAYEQYF.